This section outlines one T cell receptor beta chain sequence together with its context. Assay: immunoSEQ multiplex PCR; the TCRdb copy retains only in-frame clones and omits some. The sample comprises more than 95,000 clones, 84% of which are singletons, and 10% to 15% rests with the top ten. This specimen belongs to a study of blood T cell repertoires in COVID-19. Overall study: COVID-19 samples, acute and convalescent, were from the United States, Italy and Spain.

Trimming stripped 5 bases from V and 0 bases from J, with 13 bases between. CDR3 length equals 16 residues. Germline values: CDR1 SNHLY, CDR2 FYNNEI. The receptor was isolated from a human donor in a cohort sampled during active or convalescent COVID-19. J is TRBJ1-4 and V is TRBV2; D is perhaps TRBD1 (5 bases). Sequencing input: peripheral blood. The CDR3 sequence: CASSRDRGATNEKLFF. The CDR3 DNA follows: TGTGCCAGCAGTCGTGACAGAGGAGCAACTAATGAAAAACTGTTTTTT.